This T cell receptor beta chain was observed in a study of blood T cell repertoires in COVID-19. Whole-study context: The United States, Italy and Spain supplied acute and convalescent COVID-19 samples.

TCRdb's copy holds only in-frame clones and misses some; the assay was immunoSEQ multiplex PCR. The sample includes some 69,000 clones, 80% to 90% seen only once; the top ten take around 20%. This clone was counted once. The sequence was collected from a woman in her 70s with acute or convalescent COVID-19. Material for sequencing was peripheral blood.

CDR3: CASSPLVAGGEQFF. CDR3 nucleotides: TGTGCCAGCTCACCACTAGTAGCGGGAGGTGAGCAGTTCTTC. The chain has TRBV18 and TRBJ2-1; 10 bases are shared with TRBD2. Germline loops: CDR1 KGHSH, CDR2 LQKENI. Losses at the gene ends were 1 base for V and 9 bases for J; bases not matched to a gene: 3. CDR3 length: 14 residues.